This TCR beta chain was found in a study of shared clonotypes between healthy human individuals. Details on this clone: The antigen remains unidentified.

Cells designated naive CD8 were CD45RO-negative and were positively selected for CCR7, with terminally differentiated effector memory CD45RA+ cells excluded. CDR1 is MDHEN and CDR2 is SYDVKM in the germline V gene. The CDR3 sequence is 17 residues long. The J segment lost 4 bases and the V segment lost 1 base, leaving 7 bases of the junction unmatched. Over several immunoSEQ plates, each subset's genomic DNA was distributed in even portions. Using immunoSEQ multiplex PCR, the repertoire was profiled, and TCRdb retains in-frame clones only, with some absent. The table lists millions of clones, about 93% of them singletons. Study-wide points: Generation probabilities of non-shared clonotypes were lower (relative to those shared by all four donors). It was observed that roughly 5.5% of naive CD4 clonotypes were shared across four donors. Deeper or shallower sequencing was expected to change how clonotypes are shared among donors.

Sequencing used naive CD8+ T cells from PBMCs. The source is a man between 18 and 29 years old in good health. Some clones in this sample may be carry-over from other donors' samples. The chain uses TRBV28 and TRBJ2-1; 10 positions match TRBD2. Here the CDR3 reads CASSLSASGREYNEQFF. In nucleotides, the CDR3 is TGTGCCAGCAGTTTATCGGCTAGCGGGAGAGAATACAATGAGCAGTTCTTC.